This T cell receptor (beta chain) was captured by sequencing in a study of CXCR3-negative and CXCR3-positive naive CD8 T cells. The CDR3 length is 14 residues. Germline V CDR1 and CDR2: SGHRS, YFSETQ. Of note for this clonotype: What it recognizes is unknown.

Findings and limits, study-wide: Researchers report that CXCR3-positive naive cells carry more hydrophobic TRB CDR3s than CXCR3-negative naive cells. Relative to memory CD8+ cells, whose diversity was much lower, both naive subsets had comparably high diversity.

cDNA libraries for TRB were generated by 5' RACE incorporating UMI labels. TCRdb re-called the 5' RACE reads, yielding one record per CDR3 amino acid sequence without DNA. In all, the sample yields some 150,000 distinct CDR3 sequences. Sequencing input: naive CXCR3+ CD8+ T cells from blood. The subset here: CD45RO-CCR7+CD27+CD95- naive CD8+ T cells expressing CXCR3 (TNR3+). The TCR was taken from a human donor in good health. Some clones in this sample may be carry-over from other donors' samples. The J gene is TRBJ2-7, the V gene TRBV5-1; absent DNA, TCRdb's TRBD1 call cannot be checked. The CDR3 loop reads CASSLEGAGYEQYF.